This T cell receptor beta chain was recorded in a study of regulatory T cells in long-lasting Graves disease. The germline CDR1 and CDR2 sequences are PRHDT and FYEKMQ (reference sequence). The CDR3 totals 15 residues. Trimming took 3 bases from V and 5 from J; bases not matched to a gene: 4. This clonotype occurred a few times. As to time point: newly diagnosed GD, antithyroid drugs for less than 3 months. PBMCs provided the RNA from which the TCR library was made. Under American Thyroid Association guidelines, Graves' disease was diagnosed. Investigators prepared the TCR beta libraries by applying iRepertoire HTBI primers and Arm-PCR of CDR3 regions. One entry per CDR3 protein results from TCRdb running MiXCR on the multiplex PCR reads. The sample yields about 430,000 distinct CDR3 sequences, approximately 15% seen once. The sample also formed part of further work on T cells in Graves' hyperthyroidism and ophthalmopathy. From that study: Participants, patients aged 18 to 65, had newly diagnosed hyperthyroidism with a duration under 2 months. The primer set for the first-round RT-PCR of the TCR CDR3 was HTBI.

This TCR was recovered from a woman between 40 and 50 years old with Graves disease. Sequenced here: peripheral blood mononuclear cells (PBMCs), sampled at new diagnosis, from a patient treated with antithyroid drugs. The gene calls are TRBV13 and TRBJ2-1, with 10 bases lining up with TRBD2. The CDR3 DNA sequence: TGTGCCAGCAGCTTTAGAACTAGCGGGAACAATGAGCAGTTCTTC. This encodes CASSFRTSGNNEQFF. Combining the CDR3 with reference TRBV13 and TRBJ2-1 gives the whole variable domain AAGVIQSPRHLIKEKRETATLKCYPIPRHDTVYWYQQGPGQDPQFLISFYEKMQSDKGSIPDRFSAQQFSDYHSELNMSSLELGDSALYFCASSFRTSGNNEQFFGPGTRLTVL.